Below, 20 T cell receptor beta chains from the same sample are listed, as sequenced in a study of control samples from healthy donors and cancer patients. Generated by immunoSEQ multiplex PCR, the TCRdb table keeps only in-frame clones and is missing some. The sample contains tens of thousands of clones, roughly 90% of which appear only once. The sequenced material came from PBMCs. Receptors originate from a man between 35 and 55 years old with colorectal cancer.

The chain combines TRBV6-1 with TRBJ1-2; 9 bases are shared with TRBD1. Per germline, CDR1 MNHNS and CDR2 SASEGT. The length of the CDR3 is 17 residues. V lost 3 bases to trimming and J lost 8 bases; unmatched junction nucleotides: 16. The CDR3, as DNA: TGTGCCAGCAGTGAGATCAGGAACAGGGGGCAAGGGAAGGGCTACACCTTC. As protein: CASSEIRNRGQGKGYTF.

The gene calls are TRBV6-2 or TRBV6-3 and TRBJ2-5; 10 bases map to TRBD1. V lost 4 bases to trimming and J lost 0 bases; unmatched junction nucleotides: 5. Germline V CDR1 and CDR2: MNHEY, SVGEGT. There are 16 residues in the CDR3. As DNA, the CDR3 is TGTGCCAGCAGTTTGCGACAGGGGGCGTACCAAGAGACCCAGTACTTC. Its protein is CASSLRQGAYQETQYF.

The rearrangement uses TRBV27 and TRBJ2-3; 7 bases line up with TRBD1. The CDR3 length is 14 residues. V lost 5 bases, J lost 4 bases, and 6 bases stayed unmatched. Germline CDR1 reads MNHEY; CDR2 reads SMNVEV (reference sequence). The CDR3 protein is CASSGDRVSDTQYF. CDR3 nucleotide sequence: TGTGCCAGCAGTGGAGACAGGGTTTCAGATACGCAGTATTTT.

The chain uses TRBV29-1 and TRBJ2-3; 12 bases align to TRBD2. Looked up from germline, CDR1 is SQVTM and CDR2 is ANQGSEA. J lost 6 bases, V lost 6 bases, and 7 bases had no gene match. This CDR3 contains 14 residues. CDR3 protein: CSVTSGGPRDTQYF. The CDR3 DNA reads TGCAGCGTGACTAGCGGGGGACCCAGGGATACGCAGTATTTT.

This clone was recorded once. The chain has TRBV3-1 (or the pseudogene TRBV3-2) and TRBJ1-2, with D unresolved. This CDR3 is built from 14 residues. V lost 4 bases, J lost 0 bases, and 9 bases lay in between. Germline V gives CDR1 LGHDT, CDR2 YNNKEL (reference sequence). CDR3 region: CASSLDLANYGYTF. CDR3 nucleotides: TGTGCCAGCAGCCTGGACCTAGCTAACTATGGCTACACCTTC.

The J gene is TRBJ2-3, the V gene TRBV5-4; TRBD1 aligns across 9 bases. Unmatched junction bases numbered 7, after V lost 2 bases and J lost 6 bases. Looked up from germline, CDR1 is SGHNT and CDR2 is YYREEE (reference sequence). This CDR3 spans 15 amino acids. The CDR3 loop reads CASSFGQGRMDTQYF. The DNA for the CDR3 is TGTGCCAGCAGCTTCGGACAGGGGAGGATGGATACGCAGTATTTT.

J is TRBJ2-5 and V is TRBV7-4; TRBD1 is a possible D gene (5 bases). Germline values: CDR1 SGHVT, CDR2 SQSDAQ. The V end was cut by 5 bases, the J end by 3 bases, with 16 bases between. This CDR3 comprises 15 residues. CDR3 DNA sequence: TGTGCCAGCAGCCCCTGGCGTGGGGCTGAAGAGACCCAGTACTTC. Translation gives CASSPWRGAEETQYF.

The chain couples TRBV2 to TRBJ1-2; maybe TRBD1 (6 bases). Germline V lookup: CDR1 SNHLY, CDR2 FYNNEI. Trimming took off 1 base at V and 4 bases at J, with 10 bases between the two ends. The length of the CDR3 is 14 residues. In DNA form, the CDR3 reads TGTGCCAGCAGTGAAGGAGGGGGACGCTATGGCTACACCTTC. Residues: CASSEGGGRYGYTF.

This chain links TRBV2 with TRBJ2-5, with D perhaps matching TRBD2 (6 bases). Trimming took 5 bases from V and 10 from J, leaving 17 bases between them. CDR3 length: 13 residues. Per the germline V gene, CDR1 is SNHLY and CDR2 is FYNNEI. CDR3 residues: CASSTGQKGGQYF. CDR3 DNA: TGTGCCAGCAGTACCGGGCAAAAGGGAGGCCAGTACTTC.

The genes are TRBV9 and TRBJ2-5, with D unclear. Germline values: CDR1 SGDLS, CDR2 YYNGEE. This CDR3 region has 16 residues. Trimming left V 2 bases short and J 6 bases short, with 20 bases between. CDR3 nucleotides: TGTGCCAGCAGCGTTCACCCCGGACCGGCCTTCCAGACCCAGTACTTC. It is translated as CASSVHPGPAFQTQYF.

The V call is TRBV2, the J call TRBJ1-2, with D maybe TRBD1 (5 bases). Trimming stripped 9 bases from V and 0 bases from J, with 14 bases between. The germline gives CDR1 SNHLY, CDR2 FYNNEI. The CDR3 consists of 14 residues. The CDR3 DNA reads TGTGCCAGTCTCCGGGGGATGACTAACTATGGCTACACCTTC. Encoded protein: CASLRGMTNYGYTF. The complete variable domain, with remaining parts taken from reference TRBV2 and TRBJ1-2, reads EPEVTQTPSHQVTQMGQEVILRCVPISNHLYFYWYRQILGQKVEFLVSFYNNEISEKSEIFDDQFSVERPDGSNFTLKIRSTKLEDSAMYFCASLRGMTNYGYTFGSGTRLTVV.

V is TRBV4-3 and J is TRBJ2-3; TRBD2 agrees at 10 bases. V was clipped by 6 bases and J by 2 bases; unmatched bases: 5. From germline, CDR1 is LGHNA and CDR2 YSLEER. CDR3 size: 15 residues. The CDR3 loop is CASRRTSGTTDTQYF. The CDR3 DNA is TGCGCCAGCAGGCGGACTAGCGGAACCACAGATACGCAGTATTTT.

The CDR3 spells CASKIKGLSNQPQHF. CDR3 DNA: TGTGCCAGTAAAATAAAGGGGCTTAGCAATCAGCCCCAGCATTTT. This sequence joins TRBV19 and TRBJ1-5, with D tentatively TRBD1 (5 bases). Germline CDR1 is LNHDA and CDR2 is SQIVND (reference sequence). V lost 7 bases to trimming and J lost 0 bases, with 13 bases between them. This CDR3 is 15 amino acids long.

The chain carries TRBV11-2 and TRBJ2-3, with D possibly TRBD1 on 5 matching bases. Germline V gene lookup returns CDR1 SGHAT and CDR2 FQNNGV. Trimming removed 4 bases at V and 6 bases at J, with 17 bases between. This CDR3 region has 15 residues. The CDR3 region is CASSSRVQGFDTQYF. The CDR3 DNA reads TGTGCCAGCAGCTCACGGGTCCAGGGTTTCGATACGCAGTATTTT.

The chain uses TRBV6-5 and TRBJ2-2; D gene unclear. The CDR3 contains 13 residues. Trimming removed 5 bases at V and 0 bases at J, with 4 bases between. Germline V gene lookup returns CDR1 MNHEY and CDR2 SVGAGI. In nucleotides, the CDR3 is TGTGCCAGCAGTAAATCGAACACCGGGGAGCTGTTTTTT. It translates to CASSKSNTGELFF.

V usage is TRBV7-3 and J usage is TRBJ2-1; 8 bases agree with TRBD2. V shed 0 bases, J shed 9 bases, and the junction held 7 bases outside the gene matches. The CDR3 extends over 15 amino acids. The germline gives CDR1 SGHTA, CDR2 FQGTGA. CDR3 coding DNA: TGTGCCAGCAGCTTAACCCTCGGGAGGGGGGGTGAGCAGTTCTTC. This gives the protein CASSLTLGRGGEQFF.

This clone occurred a few times. This chain uses TRBV2 with TRBJ2-7; 9 bases are a match to TRBD1. V trimming: 4 bases; J trimming: 3 bases; junction bases outside the gene matches: 4. The CDR3 contains 14 residues. Germline V gene data show CDR1 as SNHLY and CDR2 as FYNNEI. This CDR3 is CASSAGQGNYEQYF. CDR3 coding DNA: TGTGCCAGCAGTGCGGGACAGGGCAACTACGAGCAGTACTTC.

V gene TRBV5-1 combines with J gene TRBJ1-1, with D possibly matching TRBD1 (6 bases). Trimming took off 0 bases at V and 6 bases at J, with 12 bases between the two ends. Germline CDR1 reads SGHRS; CDR2 reads YFSETQ. The CDR3 is made up of 14 amino acids. CDR3 nucleotides: TGCGCCAGCAGCTTGGGTCCAGGGGCCCCTGAAGCTTTCTTT. Translating it yields CASSLGPGAPEAFF.

The chain recombines TRBV7-6 with TRBJ2-2; D call uncertain. Between the trimmed V and J ends, which lost 1 base and 6 bases, there was a span of 6 bases. The germline V gene encodes CDR1 SGHVS and CDR2 FNYEAQ. This CDR3 has 13 residues. The CDR3 spells CASSLVGSGELFF. CDR3 nucleotide sequence: TGTGCCAGCAGCTTAGTTGGGTCCGGGGAGCTGTTTTTT.

The chain couples TRBV10-2 to TRBJ1-1; D unresolved. This CDR3 contains 13 residues. Trimming took 7 bases from V and 0 from J, leaving 9 bases between them. Germline lookup yields CDR1 WSHSY and CDR2 SAAADI. This chain's CDR3 is CASNRAMNTEAFF. The DNA for the CDR3 is TGCGCCAGCAATCGGGCCATGAACACTGAAGCTTTCTTT.